The 25 T cell receptor beta chains listed next were all sequenced from one sample in a study of T cell repertoires in cytomegalovirus infection. TCRdb fed the reads into MiXCR, producing one record per CDR3 protein. The data hold approximately 490,000 distinct CDR3 sequences, with around 11% observed a single time. Specimen: PBMCs. These receptors were collected from a human donor in good health (CMV status not recorded). Some clones in this sample may be carry-over from other donors' samples.

This clonotype was seen at least ten times. The V call is TRBV20-1, the J call TRBJ2-1; TRBD2 matches 11 bases. Per the germline V gene, CDR1 is DFQATT and CDR2 is SNEGSKA (reference sequence). The CDR3 consists of 18 residues. Unmatched junction bases numbered 9, after V lost 2 bases and J lost 0 bases. The CDR3 loop reads CSARLGLAGRFSYNEQFF. The CDR3 DNA is TGCAGTGCTAGACTAGGACTAGCGGGTCGTTTCTCCTACAATGAGCAGTTCTTC.

There are many counts of this clonotype. The V call is TRBV7-3, the J call TRBJ2-3, with D possibly matching TRBD2 (6 bases). The V end was cut by 6 bases, the J end by 1 base, with 17 bases between. The germline gives CDR1 SGHTA, CDR2 FQGTGA. The CDR3 runs 16 residues. CDR3 nucleotides: TGTGCCAGCAGGGCGAACGGGGGAACGCGCACAGATACGCAGTATTTT. It encodes CASRANGGTRTDTQYF.

This clonotype came up many times. The chain recombines TRBV7-2 with TRBJ2-5, with TRBD2 identical over 12 bases. V lost 5 bases and J lost 4; bases outside the gene matches: 8. The CDR3 is made up of 16 amino acids. Germline values: CDR1 SGHTA, CDR2 FQGNSA. This CDR3 reads CASSGSASGRGETQYF. The CDR3 DNA is TGTGCCAGCAGCGGGTCCGCTAGCGGGAGGGGAGAGACCCAGTACTTC.

This clonotype was observed at least ten times. The chain combines TRBV6-2 or TRBV6-3 with TRBJ2-2, with 7 bases that match TRBD1. V gave up 6 bases and J gave up 3 bases; unmatched junction bases: 4. Germline lookup yields CDR1 MNHEY and CDR2 SVGEGT. The CDR3 contains 14 residues. This CDR3 is CASSRTGDTGELFF. The CDR3 DNA reads as TGTGCCAGCAGCCGCACAGGGGACACCGGGGAGCTGTTTTTT.

This clonotype was recorded at least ten times. The CDR3 nucleotides are TGTGCCAGCAGCTCCGGACAGAAAGGCGAGCAGTACTTC. It yields the protein CASSSGQKGEQYF. The rearrangement joins TRBV11-1 to TRBJ2-7; perhaps TRBD1 as D (6 bases). CDR3 length equals 13 residues. Trimming left V 4 bases short and J 6 bases short, with 13 bases between. The germline gives CDR1 SGHAT, CDR2 FQDESV (reference sequence).

This clonotype was seen at least ten times. This rearrangement joins TRBV6-2 or TRBV6-3 to TRBJ2-1; D call uncertain. The germline gives CDR1 MNHEY, CDR2 SVGEGT. The V end was cut by 6 bases, the J end by 4 bases, with 16 bases between. The CDR3 runs 15 residues. The CDR3 bases are TGTGCCAGCAGCCACTACGCAACGATTTACAATGAGCAGTTCTTC. Translation: CASSHYATIYNEQFF.

This clonotype showed up many times. V and J are TRBV4-2 and TRBJ1-6; unclear D gene. The CDR3 has 16 residues. The V and J ends lost 0 bases and 9 bases respectively, with 15 bases between them. Germline CDR1 LGHNA, CDR2 YNFKEQ. The CDR3 reads CASSQDQGGGGSPLHF. CDR3 in DNA: TGTGCCAGCAGCCAAGACCAAGGCGGAGGTGGTTCACCCCTCCACTTT.

This clonotype appeared many times. The rearrangement links TRBV7-3 to TRBJ1-1, with a tentative D call TRBD1 (5 bases). Germline loops: CDR1 SGHTA, CDR2 FQGTGA. V was trimmed by 4 bases and J by 1 base, leaving 10 bases between them. CDR3 length: 14 amino acids. CDR3 sequence reads: CASSSQATNTEAFF. The CDR3 DNA reads as TGTGCCAGCAGCTCACAGGCAACGAACACTGAAGCTTTCTTT.

This clonotype was detected ten times or more. V gene TRBV7-9 combines with J gene TRBJ1-5; the D gene is possibly TRBD1 (6 bases). V dropped 5 bases and J dropped 7 bases, with 18 bases sitting between them. Germline lookup yields CDR1 SEHNR and CDR2 FQNEAQ (reference sequence). CDR3 length: 15 residues. In DNA, the CDR3 is TGTGCCAGCAGCGCCTCTGGGGGCGGGAGACAGCCCCAGCATTTT. Protein product: CASSASGGGRQPQHF.

This clonotype was observed at least ten times. The chain has TRBV7-9 and TRBJ2-1; 7 bases match TRBD2. The CDR3 covers 15 residues. J lost 3 bases, V lost 3 bases, and 5 bases had no gene match. Per the germline V gene, CDR1 is SEHNR and CDR2 is FQNEAQ (reference sequence). CDR3 region: CASSFGGSLYNEQFF. In DNA, the CDR3 is TGTGCCAGCAGCTTCGGCGGGAGCCTCTACAATGAGCAGTTCTTC.

There are a few counts of this clonotype. The chain is built from TRBV20-1 and TRBJ2-6; the D is unclear. V gave up 4 bases and J gave up 0 bases, with 13 bases separating them. Germline values: CDR1 DFQATT, CDR2 SNEGSKA (reference sequence). This CDR3 region has 16 residues. CDR3 residues: CSANAGASSGANVLTF. The CDR3 nucleotides read TGCAGTGCTAATGCCGGCGCCAGCTCTGGGGCCAACGTCCTGACTTTC.

This clonotype was recorded at least ten times. V and J are TRBV11-2 and TRBJ2-1, with TRBD2 matching over 8 bases. With V trimmed by 3 bases and J by 3 bases, 4 bases remained unmatched. The CDR3 totals 15 residues. Germline V gives CDR1 SGHAT, CDR2 FQNNGV. CDR3 DNA sequence: TGTGCCAGCAGCTTCGCGGGGGGTAACTACAATGAGCAGTTCTTC. Its protein product is CASSFAGGNYNEQFF.

This clonotype was picked up one time. The V call is TRBV7-9, the J call TRBJ1-1; possible D gene TRBD1, 5 bases. Trimming pared 1 base from V and 7 bases from J, leaving 13 bases between. The CDR3 is 14 amino acids. CDR1 and CDR2 (germline): SEHNR, FQNEAQ (reference sequence). Here the CDR3 reads CASSLGEGLGEAFF. As DNA, the CDR3 is TGTGCCAGCAGCTTAGGTGAGGGGCTAGGTGAAGCTTTCTTT.

Ten or more counts support this clonotype. The chain joins TRBV7-8 to TRBJ2-1, with D tentatively TRBD1 or TRBD2 (5 bases each). V shed 3 bases and J shed 3 bases, with 15 bases lying between them. The CDR3 loop spans 16 amino acids. Germline V gene sequence: CDR1 SGHVS, CDR2 FQNEAQ. In nucleotides, the CDR3 is TGTGCCAGCAGCTTCACACCGGGACCCAACTACAATGAGCAGTTCTTC. Amino acids: CASSFTPGPNYNEQFF.

This clonotype has a count of ten or more. CDR3 nucleotide sequence: TGTGCCAGCAGCCGTCCGACAGGCCTAAATGAGCAGTTCTTC. It yields the protein CASSRPTGLNEQFF. V is TRBV5-5 and J is TRBJ2-1, with D perhaps matching TRBD1 (6 bases). Germline V lookup: CDR1 SGHKS, CDR2 YYEKEE (reference sequence). With 4 bases removed from V and 7 bases from J, the gap between germline ends came to 15 bases. The CDR3 has 14 residues.

J is TRBJ2-2 and V is TRBV3-1; 8 positions match TRBD1. V lost 4 bases to trimming and J lost 6 bases; unmatched junction nucleotides: 7. The CDR3 sequence is 15 residues long. Germline V gives CDR1 LGHDT, CDR2 YNNKEL (reference sequence). CDR3 residues: CASSLTTGDAGELFF. CDR3 in DNA: TGTGCCAGCAGCCTTACGACAGGGGACGCCGGGGAGCTGTTTTTT.

In this sample, this clonotype turned up many times. The chain recombines TRBV20-1 with TRBJ2-5; 11 bases are a match to TRBD2. From germline, CDR1 is DFQATT and CDR2 SNEGSKA (reference sequence). V dropped 0 bases and J dropped 2; count of bases not matched to a gene: 8. This CDR3 is 17 amino acids long. Here the CDR3 reads CSAREGLGLAVQETQYF. CDR3 in DNA: TGCAGTGCTAGAGAAGGATTGGGACTAGCGGTTCAAGAGACCCAGTACTTC.

This clonotype was observed many times. The V gene is TRBV7-8, the J gene TRBJ2-6; weak D call: TRBD1 (6 bases). Germline V gives CDR1 SGHVS, CDR2 FQNEAQ. The CDR3 runs 17 residues. Trimming took off 1 base at V and 3 bases at J, with 13 bases between the two ends. CDR3 protein: CASSLGLGAYGANVLTF. Here the CDR3 DNA reads TGTGCCAGCAGCTTAGGGTTGGGGGCTTATGGGGCCAACGTCCTGACTTTC. Together with reference TRBV7-8 and TRBJ2-6, the CDR3 gives the full variable domain: GAGVSQSPRYKVAKRGQDVALRCDPISGHVSLFWYQQALGQGPEFLTYFQNEAQLDKSGLPSDRFFAERPEGSVSTLKIQRTQQEDSAVYLCASSLGLGAYGANVLTFGAGSRLTVL.

This clonotype was seen many times. The chain employs TRBV29-1 and TRBJ2-2; TRBD1 is a possible D gene (6 bases). There are 13 residues in the CDR3. CDR1 is SQVTM and CDR2 is ANQGSEA in the germline V gene. Trimming left V 7 bases short and J 0 bases short, with 9 bases between. CDR3 coding DNA: TGCAGCGCAGGACAGACGAACACCGGGGAGCTGTTTTTT. Translated, it gives CSAGQTNTGELFF.

This clonotype was found many times. The genes are TRBV11-2 and TRBJ1-1; unclear D gene. Germline CDR1 SGHAT, CDR2 FQNNGV. The V gene lost 2 bases and the J gene lost 7 bases, with 11 bases spanning the gap. The CDR3 consists of 13 residues. The CDR3 nucleotides read TGTGCCAGCAGCTTATATGGCCTCCATGAAGCTTTCTTT. This gives the protein CASSLYGLHEAFF.

The chain joins TRBV29-1 to TRBJ1-1; 9 bases fit TRBD1. Looked up from germline, CDR1 is SQVTM and CDR2 is ANQGSEA. There are 13 residues in the CDR3. The CDR3 sequence: CSSNQGDRDEAFF. The CDR3 DNA reads as TGCAGTTCGAACCAGGGGGACAGGGATGAAGCTTTCTTT.

This clonotype was seen more than once but under ten times. This chain uses TRBV2 with TRBJ1-1, with D possibly being TRBD1 (5 bases). From germline, CDR1 is SNHLY and CDR2 FYNNEI. V lost 1 base to trimming and J lost 11 bases, with 20 bases between them. The CDR3 length is 15 residues. The CDR3 bases are TGTGCCAGCAGTGAAGTTGTGACCGGGACGTCGAGGGCTTTCTTT. It specifies CASSEVVTGTSRAFF.

This clonotype occurred many times. This chain connects TRBV6-1 to TRBJ2-7; 7 nucleotides line up with TRBD2. The CDR3 sequence is 18 residues long. With 5 bases clipped from V and 2 bases from J, the junction kept 18 bases outside the gene matches. Per the germline V gene, CDR1 is MNHNS and CDR2 is SASEGT. Written as DNA, the CDR3 is TGTGCCAGCAGTCCCGTCGGGGGGTCCCTTCCTTTTGCCTACGAGCAGTACTTC. Protein product: CASSPVGGSLPFAYEQYF.

The chain joins TRBV3-1 to TRBJ2-1, with 10 bases fitting TRBD2. This CDR3 is 15 amino acids long. The trim removed 4 bases at V and 6 bases at J, leaving 6 bases unmatched. Per germline, CDR1 LGHDT and CDR2 YNNKEL (reference sequence). CDR3 amino acids: CASSPPTSGFNEQFF. The CDR3, as DNA: TGTGCCAGCAGCCCTCCGACTAGCGGGTTCAATGAGCAGTTCTTC.

The chain uses TRBV29-1 and TRBJ1-1; D perhaps matches TRBD1 (5 bases). Per the germline V gene, CDR1 is SQVTM and CDR2 is ANQGSEA. There are 13 residues in the CDR3. V shed 4 bases and J shed 5 bases, with 14 bases lying between them. CDR3 nucleotides: TGCAGCGTTGTGGTGGCGAGGGGAACTGAAGCTTTCTTT. This translates into CSVVVARGTEAFF.